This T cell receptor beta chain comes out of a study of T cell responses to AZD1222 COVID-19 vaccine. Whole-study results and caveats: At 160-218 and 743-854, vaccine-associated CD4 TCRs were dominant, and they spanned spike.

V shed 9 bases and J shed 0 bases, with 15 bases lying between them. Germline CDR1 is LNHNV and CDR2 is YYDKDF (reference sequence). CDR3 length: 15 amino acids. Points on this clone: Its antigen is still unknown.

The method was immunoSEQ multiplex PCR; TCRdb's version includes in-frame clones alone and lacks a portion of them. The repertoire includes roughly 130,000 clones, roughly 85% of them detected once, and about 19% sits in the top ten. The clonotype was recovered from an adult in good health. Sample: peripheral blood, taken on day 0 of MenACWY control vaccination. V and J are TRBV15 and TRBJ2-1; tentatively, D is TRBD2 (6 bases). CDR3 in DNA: TGTGCCACACGGAAGGACGGGGGCTCCTACAATGAGCAGTTCTTC. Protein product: CATRKDGGSYNEQFF.